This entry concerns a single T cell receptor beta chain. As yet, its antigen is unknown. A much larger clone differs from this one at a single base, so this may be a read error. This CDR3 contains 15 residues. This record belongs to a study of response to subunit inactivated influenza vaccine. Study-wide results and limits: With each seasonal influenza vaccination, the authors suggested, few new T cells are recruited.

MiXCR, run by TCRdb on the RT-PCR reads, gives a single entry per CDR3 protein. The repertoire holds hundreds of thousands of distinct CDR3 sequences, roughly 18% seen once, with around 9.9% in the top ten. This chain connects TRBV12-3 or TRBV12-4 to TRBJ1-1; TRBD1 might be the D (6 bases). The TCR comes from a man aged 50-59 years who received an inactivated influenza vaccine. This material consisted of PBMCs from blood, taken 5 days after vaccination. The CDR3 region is CDSSLGPGGGAEAFF. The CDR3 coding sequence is TGTGACAGCAGTTTAGGACCGGGAGGGGGGGCGGAAGCTTTCTTT.